Below, 4 T cell receptor beta chains from the same sample are listed, as sequenced in a study. One entry per CDR3 protein results from TCRdb running MiXCR on the 5' RACE reads. The data show roughly 8,400 distinct CDR3 sequences, roughly 60% seen once. The sample comprised tumor-infiltrating memory CD4+ T cells sorted from the breast tumor. Documented subset: memory CD4+ T cells, CD4+CD45RO+CD25-. The receptors shown here come from a female donor with breast cancer.

This rearrangement joins TRBV7-2 to TRBJ2-1; D remains unclear. V was cut by 3 bases and J by 2 bases, with 5 bases left in between. This CDR3 region has 13 residues. Germline V gene data show CDR1 as SGHTA and CDR2 as FQGNSA. CDR3 nucleotides: TGTGCCAGCAGCTTTGCACCCTACAATGAGCAGTTCTTC. This encodes CASSFAPYNEQFF.

The V and J genes are TRBV12-3 or TRBV12-4 and TRBJ2-7, with unresolved D. The CDR3 consists of 13 residues. Between the trimmed V and J ends, which lost 3 bases and 2 bases, there was a span of 8 bases. The CDR3 protein is CASSFELPYEQYF. For the CDR3, the DNA is TGTGCCAGCAGTTTCGAGCTGCCCTACGAGCAGTACTTC.

Worth noting for this clonotype: Since a much larger clone is just one base distant, this may be a read error. The missing conserved phenylalanine or tryptophan at the end of this CDR3 makes a read error likely. V and J are TRBV20-1 and TRBJ2-7, with a possible D match to TRBD2 (5 bases). CDR1 is DFQATT, CDR2 SNEGSKA, per germline (reference sequence). The CDR3 has 13 residues. Trimming left V 3 bases short and J 6 bases short, with 15 bases between. The CDR3 DNA follows: TGCAGTGCTAGTGGCCTAGGCGGGTTCGAGCAGTACTCC. As protein: CSASGLGGFEQYS.

This chain links TRBV4-1 with TRBJ2-7, with 8 bases that match TRBD2. The length of the CDR3 is 15 residues. Per germline, CDR1 MGHRA and CDR2 YSYEKL. With V trimmed by 3 bases and J by 4 bases, 8 bases remained unmatched. The CDR3: CASSHFGLAKYEQYF. DNA for the CDR3: TGCGCCAGCAGCCATTTCGGACTAGCAAAGTACGAGCAGTACTTC.